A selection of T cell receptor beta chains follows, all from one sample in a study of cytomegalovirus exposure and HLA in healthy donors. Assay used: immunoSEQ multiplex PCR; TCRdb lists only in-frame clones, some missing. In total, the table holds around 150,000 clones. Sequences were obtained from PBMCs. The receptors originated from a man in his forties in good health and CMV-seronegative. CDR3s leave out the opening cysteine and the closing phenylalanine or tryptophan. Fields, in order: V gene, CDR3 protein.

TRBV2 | ASSVATGNPGELF
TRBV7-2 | ASSFEISPYNEQF
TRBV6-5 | ASSYRQGATPYGYT
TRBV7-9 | ASSLPSGGAGETQY
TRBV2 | ASSVAGLNTEAF
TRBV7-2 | ASSLTGTVNSPLH
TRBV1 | TSSQDRTPGGEQF
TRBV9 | ASSAGVVGSPLH
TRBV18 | ASSPARPLEAF
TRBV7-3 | ASSRGGLAGDQQF
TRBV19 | ASREQGAQNTGELF
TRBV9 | ASDLRGVITEAF
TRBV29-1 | SVSSGGASSEQY
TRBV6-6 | ASRRLAGSSSYEQY
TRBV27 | ASSSLGGTEAF
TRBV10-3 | AISDNRSNYGYT
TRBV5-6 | ASSGGGFGDQY
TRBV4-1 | ASSQPGQGKQY
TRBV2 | ASTTGNEQY
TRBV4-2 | ASSQDHPDRGYEQY
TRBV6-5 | ASNTGTSRNSPLH
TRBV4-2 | ASSQDRAGLAITDTQY
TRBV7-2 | ASSIVGLDTEAF
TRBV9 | ASSVSNLRDTEAF
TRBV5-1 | ASSLQGRAPDTQY
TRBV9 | ASSVGAGFDEKLF
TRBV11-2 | ASSLKFSSTGFEQY
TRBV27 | ASSLDRGLGTEAF
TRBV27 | ASRSFATNEKLF
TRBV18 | ASSTGTVSGNTIY
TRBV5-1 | ASSLATGVFYEQY
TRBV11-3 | ASSLGSGSGDTQY
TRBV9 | ASSALQGAGSPLH
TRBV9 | ASSDQTPGQGFCEQY
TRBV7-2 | ASSLGGVRTQY
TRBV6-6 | ASSDGGQSGNYGYT
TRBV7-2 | ASSLGGGYT
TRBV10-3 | AISEGAALGYGYT
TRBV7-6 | ASSDASGLNTGELF
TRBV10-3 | AISGTSGGRDTQY
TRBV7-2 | ASSPQWNTEAF
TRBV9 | ASSAQGVMNTEAF